The T cell receptor (beta chain) under discussion was sequenced for a study of T cell repertoires in cytomegalovirus infection. Study overall: Alongside well-studied HLA-B-restricted CMV epitopes, recently identified HLA-C-restricted CMV epitopes were also used. It can be stated that public TCR beta signatures indicated CMV infection as well as a matching HLA type. Study outcomes and limitations: What dominated the ex vivo response were HLA-C-restricted CMV-specific TCR beta clonotypes.

MiXCR, applied by TCRdb to the reads, yields one record per CDR3 protein. The sample holds 450,000 to 550,000 distinct CDR3 sequences; approximately 46% are singletons and the top ten take approximately 40%. Worth noting for this clonotype: The antigen is undetermined.

CDR3 length: 12 amino acids. The V gene's germline CDR1 is DFQATT and CDR2 SNEGSKA (reference sequence). The receptor was isolated from a human donor in good health (CMV status not recorded). Some clones in this sample may be carry-over from other donors' samples. This chain joins TRBV20-1 and TRBJ2-3; 8 positions match TRBD2. Here the sequenced sample was cultured PBMCs, taken from culture after CMV antigen stimulation. This CDR3 is CMIGRGTDTQYF. CDR3 in DNA: TGCATGATCGGGAGGGGCACAGATACGCAGTATTTT.